Listed below are T cell receptor beta chains from one sample, sequenced in a study of T cell responses to AZD1222 COVID-19 vaccine. TCRdb keeps only in-frame clones here, not all; method: immunoSEQ multiplex PCR. The sample includes about 200,000 clones, roughly 90% of them seen just once. The input for sequencing was peripheral blood, taken 28 days after the second AZD1222 dose. These receptors came from an adult who received the AZD1222 COVID-19 vaccine. Both conserved end residues are part of each CDR3. The order of the fields is J gene, D gene, V gene, clone size, CDR3 DNA, CDR3 protein. D genes are given only for firm matches. Only part of the rows carry a size: once, few, many, or a class if the clone is expanded.

>TRBJ2-7|TRBD2|TRBV28|-
TGTGCCACCAATGGGCGGGGGTACGAGCAGTACTTC
CATNGRGYEQYF
>TRBJ2-1|TRBD2|TRBV24-1|-
TGTGCCACCAGTGATTTAGCTAGCGGGGGACGCAATGAGCAGTTCTTC
CATSDLASGGRNEQFF
>TRBJ2-1|-|TRBV10-2|-
TGCGCCAGCATGGCTGGGAGCTGGGTTGAGCAGTTCTTC
CASMAGSWVEQFF
>TRBJ2-7|TRBD1|TRBV28|-
TGTGCCAGCACCGGGACAGGGGGTTTACCTTGGGCCTACGAGCAGTACTTC
CASTGTGGLPWAYEQYF
>TRBJ1-1|-|TRBV9|once
TGTGCCAGCAGCGTAGGTGAAGGGGGCACTGAAGCTTTCTTT
CASSVGEGGTEAFF
>TRBJ2-5|-|TRBV9|-
TGTGCCAGCAGCGTAGGACCCCAAGAGACCCAGTACTTC
CASSVGPQETQYF
>TRBJ1-2|TRBD1|TRBV7-9|-
TGTGCCAGCAGAACGGACAGGCGGAATGGCTACACCTTC
CASRTDRRNGYTF
>TRBJ2-1|TRBD2|TRBV5-6|-
TGTGCCAGCAGCTGGAGACTAGCGGGGGCCTCCTACAATGAGCAGTTCTTC
CASSWRLAGASYNEQFF
>TRBJ2-7|-|TRBV5-1|once
TGCGCCAGCAGTTTGGGGCCACAAGCCCGGGACACGCCCTACGAGCAGTACTTC
CASSLGPQARDTPYEQYF
>TRBJ2-4|-|TRBV7-2|-
TGTGCCAGCAGCCCTAACAAAAACATTCAGTACTTC
CASSPNKNIQYF
>TRBJ2-1|-|TRBV30|-
TGTGCCTGGATAAACCGGGTAGGTGAAAATGAGCAGTTCTTC
CAWINRVGENEQFF
>TRBJ2-7|-|TRBV18|-
TGTGCCAGCTCACCACCGTATGGTCAGGGTCAAGACGAGCAGTACTTC
CASSPPYGQGQDEQYF
>TRBJ2-7|-|TRBV5-5|once
TGTGCCAGCAGCTGGGGGGACATCTACGAGCAGTACTTC
CASSWGDIYEQYF
>TRBJ2-5|-|TRBV3-1/TRBV3-2|-
TGTGCCAGCAGCCCACGTGATCAGGGAAGCGAGAAGAGAGAGACCCAGTACTTC
CASSPRDQGSEKRETQYF
>TRBJ1-5|-|TRBV7-2|once
TGTGCCAGCAGCGCCAGGGGTAACAATCAGCCCCAGCATTTT
CASSARGNNQPQHF
>TRBJ1-1|-|TRBV11-3|-
TGTGCCAGCAGCAAACAGAAGGCTCGGGCTGAAGCTTTCTTT
CASSKQKARAEAFF
>TRBJ1-2|TRBD1|TRBV30|-
TGTGCCTGGAGTGTGGGACAGGGACAACTCTATGGCTACACCTTC
CAWSVGQGQLYGYTF